This TCR beta chain appears in the sequencing data of a study of T cells in Graves' hyperthyroidism and ophthalmopathy. Study-level points and caveats: Ophthalmopathy onset followed model prediction by a median about six months. Most expanded thyroid clonotypes above 0.001 recurred in blood.

Ophthalmopathy patients had Clinical Activity Score at least 3, NOSPECS grade at least 4, duration under 3 months. Patients having uncontrolled infection, another autoimmune disease, pregnancy or lactation were not included. Germline CDR1 and CDR2: LGHNA and YSLEER. This CDR3 is built from 14 residues. There were TCR beta CDR3 regions amplified from RNA transcripts. An initial round of RT-PCR targeting the TCR CDR3 relied on the HTBI primer set. TCRdb analysed the multiplex PCR reads with MiXCR anew, one entry per CDR3 protein. The sample holds over 500,000 distinct CDR3 sequences, more than 15% seen once. This clonotype was recorded only once. Its cognate antigen is unknown. Compared with germline, one end of the junction differs, possibly owing to a read error.

The rearrangement uses TRBV4-3 and TRBJ2-5, with D perhaps TRBD1 (6 bases). Specimen: blood. This clonotype originated in a woman aged 18-30 years with Graves' ophthalmopathy. The CDR3: CASGQEQGGGTQYF. The CDR3 bases are TGCGCCAGCGGCCAAGAACAGGGTGGGGGGACCCAGTACTTC.